This paragraph covers one T cell receptor beta chain sequence. Trimming cost V 7 bases and J 4 bases, with 14 bases left between them. The CDR3 extends over 14 amino acids. Germline-derived CDR1 and CDR2 are MNHNY and SVGAGI (reference sequence). The library came from three nested PCR rounds adapted from ARM-PCR protocols. Each CDR3 protein is one row after TCRdb ran MiXCR on the multiplex PCR reads. Here the sample spans about 70,000 distinct CDR3 sequences, around 73% being singletons. These data are taken from a study of tumor and adjacent non-tumor tissue in lung cancer. About the study: There were about twelve adenocarcinoma, a couple of squamous cell carcinoma and 1 small cell lung cancer cases.

This sample's RNA came from whole unsorted tissue. V usage is TRBV6-6 and J usage is TRBJ1-5; D ambiguous. The material sequenced was lung tumor tissue. The receptor was derived from a man aged 60 to 69 with non-small cell lung cancer. For the CDR3, the DNA is TGTGCCAGCAATTATGCAGATAGTAATCAGCCCCAGCATTTT. This sequence encodes CASNYADSNQPQHF.